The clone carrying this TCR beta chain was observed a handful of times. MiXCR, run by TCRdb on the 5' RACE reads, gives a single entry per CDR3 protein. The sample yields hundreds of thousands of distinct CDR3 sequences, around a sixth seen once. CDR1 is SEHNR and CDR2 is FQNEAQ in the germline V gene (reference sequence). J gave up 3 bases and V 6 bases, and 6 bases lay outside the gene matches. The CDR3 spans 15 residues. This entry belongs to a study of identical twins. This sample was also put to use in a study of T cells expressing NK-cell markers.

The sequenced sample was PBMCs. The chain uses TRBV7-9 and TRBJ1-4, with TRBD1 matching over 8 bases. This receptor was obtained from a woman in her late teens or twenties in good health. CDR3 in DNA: TGTGCCAGCAGTCCTGGACAGGGATCTAATGAAAAACTGTTTTTT. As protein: CASSPGQGSNEKLFF.